The 8 T cell receptor beta chains in this list originate from one sample, sequenced in a study of T cells in Graves' hyperthyroidism and ophthalmopathy. It was RNA transcripts that yielded the amplified TCR beta CDR3 regions. Primed by the HTBI set, a first-round RT-PCR was run on the TCR CDR3. One entry per CDR3 protein results from TCRdb running MiXCR on the multiplex PCR reads. The sample carries hundreds of thousands of distinct CDR3 sequences, more than 15% recorded once. Sequences were obtained from blood. The origin of the receptors is a woman aged 40 to 49 with Graves' ophthalmopathy.

This clonotype turned up a few times. The J gene is TRBJ2-5, the V gene TRBV9, with 7 bases that match TRBD2. Germline CDR1 is SGDLS and CDR2 is YYNGEE. This CDR3 contains 16 residues. V lost 2 bases to trimming and J lost 4 bases; unmatched junction nucleotides: 11. The CDR3 here is CASSVEGRWGGETQYF. CDR3 coding DNA: TGTGCCAGCAGCGTCGAAGGACGGTGGGGGGGAGAGACCCAGTACTTC.

This CDR3 reads CASSEGLAEQFF. The CDR3 nucleotides read TGTGCCAGCAGTGAAGGTTTAGCTGAGCAGTTCTTC. The rearrangement links TRBV6-1 to TRBJ2-1; D ambiguous. The germline CDR1 and CDR2 sequences are MNHNS and SASEGT. CDR3 size: 12 residues. The V end was cut by 1 base, the J end by 9 bases, with 7 bases between.

This clonotype has ten or more counts. V and J are TRBV30 and TRBJ1-6; a weak D match, TRBD1 (5 bases). The V gene lost 0 bases and the J gene lost 8 bases, with 14 bases spanning the gap. Looked up from germline, CDR1 is GTSNPN and CDR2 is SVGIG (reference sequence). The CDR3 runs to 15 residues. CDR3 DNA sequence: TGTGCCTGGAGTGTCGAGGAGGGGCGAGATTCACCCCTCCACTTT. This codes for CAWSVEEGRDSPLHF.

This clonotype was observed a handful of times. The chain is built from TRBV20-1 and TRBJ2-1; no reliable D call. CDR1 is DFQATT and CDR2 is SNEGSKA in the germline V gene (reference sequence). The CDR3 is 11 residues long. V was shortened by 0 bases and J by 7 bases, with 4 bases between the two germline ends. The CDR3 here is CSARDQNEQFF. CDR3 coding DNA: TGCAGTGCTAGAGATCAAAATGAGCAGTTCTTC.

This clonotype showed up just a few times. The rearrangement links TRBV7-9 to TRBJ2-1; 10 bases match TRBD2. From germline, CDR1 is SEHNR and CDR2 FQNEAQ (reference sequence). V lost 5 bases to trimming and J lost 4 bases; unmatched junction nucleotides: 14. The CDR3 has 18 amino acids. The CDR3 DNA reads TGTGCCAGCAGCCCCCCAACTAGCGGGGAGGTCCATTACAATGAGCAGTTCTTC. It translates to CASSPPTSGEVHYNEQFF. The variable domain in full, completed from reference TRBV7-9 and TRBJ2-1, reads DTGVSQNPRHKITKRGQNVTFRCDPISEHNRLYWYRQTLGQGPEFLTYFQNEAQLEKSRLLSDRFSAERPKGSFSTLEIQRTEQGDSAMYLCASSPPTSGEVHYNEQFFGPGTRLTVL.

V gene TRBV6-1 combines with J gene TRBJ2-7; D gene ambiguous. Trimming left V 3 bases short and J 0 bases short, with 15 bases between. This CDR3 has 16 residues. CDR1 MNHNS and CDR2 SASEGT come from the germline V gene. CDR3: CASSDLRTASSYEQYF. The CDR3 bases are TGTGCCAGCAGTGACCTAAGAACGGCTAGCTCCTACGAGCAGTACTTC.

The gene calls are TRBV6-2 or TRBV6-3 and TRBJ2-3; 7 bases are shared with TRBD1. The ends lost 1 base at V and 7 bases at J; junction bases unmatched: 5. The CDR3 spans 14 residues. The germline CDR1 and CDR2 sequences are MNHEY and SVGEGT. The CDR3 region is CASSYWTGPNTQYF. The CDR3 DNA follows: TGTGCCAGCAGTTACTGGACAGGACCAAATACGCAGTATTTT.

This clonotype appeared a few times. V and J are TRBV30 and TRBJ1-6, with D possibly TRBD1 on 5 matching bases. The CDR3 extends over 15 amino acids. V was cut by 4 bases and J by 0 bases, with 10 bases left in between. Germline V gives CDR1 GTSNPN, CDR2 SVGIG (reference sequence). The chain's CDR3 is CAWNHRSSYNSPLHF. The DNA of the CDR3 is TGTGCCTGGAACCACAGGAGCTCCTATAATTCACCCCTCCACTTT.